Shown below are 10 T cell receptor beta chains from a single sample sequenced in a study of Ad26.COV2.S vaccination and SARS-CoV-2 variants. Profiling relied on immunoSEQ multiplex PCR, and the TCRdb table lists in-frame clones only, not all of them. This table holds about 320,000 clones, 70% to 90% found once. Indicated treatment: roughly 19 received Ad26.COV2.S at low or high dose, single or two shots; about 5 received placebo; per-sample allocation not given. Day 63 after the first injection of vaccine or placebo was the sampling time. The sequenced sample was peripheral blood, obtained in a trial of Ad26.COV2.S vaccine versus placebo. These receptors originate from a person aged 18-60 years who received the Ad26.COV2.S COVID-19 vaccine or a placebo.

The chain employs TRBV12-1 and TRBJ2-1; whether TRBD2, the table's D call, matches the DNA was not checked. TRBV12-1 is a known pseudogene. The length of the CDR3 is 15 residues. For the CDR3, the DNA is TGTGCCAGCAGCCACGGGACTAGCGGGAACAATGAGCAGTTCTTC. Its translation is CASSHGTSGNNEQFF.

The V call is TRBV12-3 or TRBV12-4, the J call TRBJ2-1, with a tentative D call TRBD2 (6 bases). The CDR3 spans 13 residues. V shed 7 bases and J shed 7 bases, with 14 bases lying between them. The CDR3 loop is CASNREEGNEQFF. Here the CDR3 DNA reads TGTGCCAGCAACCGAGAGGAGGGGAATGAGCAGTTCTTC.

The chain carries TRBV7-9 and TRBJ2-7, with D perhaps assigned TRBD1 or TRBD2 (6 bases each). The length of the CDR3 is 15 residues. The V gene lost 1 base and the J gene lost 6 bases, with 16 bases spanning the gap. Germline CDR1 and CDR2: SEHNR and FQNEAQ (reference sequence). The CDR3 DNA sequence: TGTGCCAGCAGCTTAGGGGGTACAGGGAGGTCCGAGCAGTACTTC. Protein sequence: CASSLGGTGRSEQYF.

V usage is TRBV9 and J usage is TRBJ2-7; TRBD1 or TRBD2 may be the D gene (7 bases each). The germline V gene has CDR1 SGDLS and CDR2 YYNGEE. The CDR3 consists of 16 residues. V lost 10 bases and J lost 4, with 27 bases in between. Here the CDR3 reads CARSYPGGRGRYEQYF. CDR3 coding DNA: TGTGCCCGCTCATACCCTGGGGGGAGGGGGCGGTACGAGCAGTACTTC.

The chain is built from TRBV27 and TRBJ2-2, with 11 positions matching TRBD2. The CDR3 has 15 amino acids. The germline V gene encodes CDR1 MNHEY and CDR2 SMNVEV (reference sequence). Losses at the gene ends were 6 bases for V and 6 bases for J; bases not matched to a gene: 6. The CDR3 loop reads CASSLLAGVSGELFF. DNA for the CDR3: TGTGCCAGCAGCTTACTAGCGGGGGTATCCGGGGAGCTGTTTTTT.

The chain combines TRBV4-2 with TRBJ2-1; no definite D call. This CDR3 is 14 amino acids long. Germline V gene lookup returns CDR1 LGHNA and CDR2 YNFKEQ. V was pared by 1 base and J by 7 bases, with 11 bases between. The CDR3 protein is CASSQVLRWNEQFF. CDR3 in DNA: TGTGCCAGCAGCCAAGTCCTACGATGGAATGAGCAGTTCTTC.

The V and J genes are TRBV18 and TRBJ1-1; D is unclear. CDR1 is KGHSH and CDR2 is LQKENI in the germline V gene. V was pared by 3 bases and J by 3 bases, with 20 bases between. The CDR3 sequence is 17 residues long. CDR3 loop: CASSPTSVTFGDTEAFF. The CDR3 coding sequence is TGTGCCAGCTCACCGACGAGCGTGACCTTCGGCGACACTGAAGCTTTCTTT.

The genes are TRBV11-3 and TRBJ1-3; no firm D call. The germline V and J ends were trimmed by 0 bases and 2 bases, with 2 bases remaining between them. CDR1 is SGHNT and CDR2 is YENEEA in the germline V gene. The CDR3 extends over 13 amino acids. Here the CDR3 reads CASSLEAGNTIYF. The CDR3 nucleotides read TGTGCCAGCAGCTTAGAAGCTGGAAACACCATATATTTT.

Written as DNA, the CDR3 is TGTGCCAGCATCCCCTCCGAGGGCCACTATGGCTACACCTTC. Its translation: CASIPSEGHYGYTF. The genes are TRBV6-5 and TRBJ1-2; D gene uncertain. CDR1 is MNHEY, CDR2 SVGAGI, per germline. This CDR3 has 14 residues. V lost 7 bases to trimming and J lost 3 bases, with 15 bases between them.

The chain links TRBV6-5 to TRBJ2-1; 10 bases match TRBD2. The germline CDR1 and CDR2 sequences are MNHEY and SVGAGI. With V trimmed by 0 bases and J by 5 bases, 4 bases remained unmatched. This CDR3 is 16 amino acids long. CDR3 sequence: CASSYSSGGFNNEQFF. The DNA for the CDR3 is TGTGCCAGCAGTTACTCTAGCGGGGGGTTTAACAATGAGCAGTTCTTC.